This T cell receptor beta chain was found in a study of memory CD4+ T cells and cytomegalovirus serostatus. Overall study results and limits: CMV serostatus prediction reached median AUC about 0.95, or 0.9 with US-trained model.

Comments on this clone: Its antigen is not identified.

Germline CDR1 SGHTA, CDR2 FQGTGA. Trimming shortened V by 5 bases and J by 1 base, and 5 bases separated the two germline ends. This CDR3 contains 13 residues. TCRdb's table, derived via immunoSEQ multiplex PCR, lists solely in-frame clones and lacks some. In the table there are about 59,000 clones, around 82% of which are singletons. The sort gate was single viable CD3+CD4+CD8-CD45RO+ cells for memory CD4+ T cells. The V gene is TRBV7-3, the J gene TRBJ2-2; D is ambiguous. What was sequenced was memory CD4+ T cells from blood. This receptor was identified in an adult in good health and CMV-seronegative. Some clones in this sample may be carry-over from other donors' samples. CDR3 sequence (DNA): TGTGCCAGCAGCCTTAAGAACACCGGGGAGCTGTTTTTT. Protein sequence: CASSLKNTGELFF.